This T cell receptor beta chain was recorded in a study of regulatory T cells in long-lasting Graves disease. Unmatched junction bases numbered 5, after V lost 5 bases and J lost 2 bases. The CDR3 is made up of 15 amino acids. The germline V gene encodes CDR1 SEHNR and CDR2 FQNEAQ (reference sequence). Arm-PCR of CDR3 regions and iRepertoire HTBI primers were used to build TCR beta libraries. TCRdb reanalysed the multiplex PCR reads using MiXCR and keeps one entry per CDR3 protein. The sample carries some 220,000 distinct CDR3 sequences, roughly 20% recorded once. Documented time point: newly diagnosed GD, antithyroid drugs for less than 3 months. Extracted PBMC RNA gave rise to the TCR library. This clonotype showed up just a few times. The sample also formed part of further work on T cells in Graves' hyperthyroidism and ophthalmopathy. From that study: Blood also held most thyroid clonotypes expanded beyond 0.001.

The clonotype was recovered from a woman aged 25-40 years with Graves disease. The sample consisted of peripheral blood mononuclear cells (PBMCs), taken at new diagnosis, from a patient treated with antithyroid drugs. V and J are TRBV7-9 and TRBJ2-4; 8 bases line up with TRBD1. CDR3 sequence reads: CASSSGQGTKNIQYF. DNA for the CDR3: TGTGCCAGCAGCAGCGGACAGGGAACCAAAAACATTCAGTACTTC.